A selection of T cell receptor beta chains follows, all from one sample in a study of molecular identifiers for immune sequencing clone quantification. In TCRdb, the PCR reads were re-called with MiXCR into one record per CDR3 protein. The sample has about 320,000 distinct CDR3 sequences, 20% to 25% seen once. Material for sequencing was naive CD8+ T cells from blood, with Jurkat cell RNA spiked in. The source is a human donor in good health. Some libraries in this study had Jurkat cell RNA spiked in. CDR3s include the opening cysteine and the closing phenylalanine or tryptophan. The order of the fields is D gene, J gene, clone size, V gene, CDR3 protein, CDR3 DNA. The D gene is left open where the match is weak. The listing skips clone size in some rows; elsewhere it reads once, few, many or a size class.

D gene: .; J gene: TRBJ2-7; clone size: few; V gene: TRBV11-2; CDR3 protein: CASSPYPTGPLYEQYF; CDR3 DNA: TGTGCCAGCAGCCCATACCCTACAGGGCCCCTCTACGAGCAGTACTTC
D gene: TRBD1; J gene: TRBJ1-4; clone size: once; V gene: TRBV12-5; CDR3 protein: CASGLPTGTAKNEKLFF; CDR3 DNA: TGTGCTAGTGGTTTGCCAACCGGGACAGCCAAAAATGAAAAACTGTTTTTT
D gene: .; J gene: TRBJ1-3; clone size: many; V gene: TRBV5-6; CDR3 protein: CASSFTSVGNTIYF; CDR3 DNA: TGTGCCAGCAGCTTTACATCGGTTGGAAACACCATATATTTT
D gene: .; J gene: TRBJ2-5; clone size: .; V gene: TRBV19; CDR3 protein: CASMDNQETQYF; CDR3 DNA: TGTGCCAGTATGGACAACCAAGAGACCCAGTACTTC
D gene: .; J gene: TRBJ2-3; clone size: many; V gene: TRBV4-2; CDR3 protein: CASRPSADHTQYF; CDR3 DNA: TGTGCCAGCAGACCCTCGGCCGACCATACGCAGTATTTT
D gene: .; J gene: TRBJ2-7; clone size: many; V gene: TRBV9; CDR3 protein: CASSVGGGLGNEQYF; CDR3 DNA: TGTGCCAGCAGCGTCGGGGGCGGCCTAGGTAACGAGCAGTACTTC
D gene: .; J gene: TRBJ1-5; clone size: many; V gene: TRBV27; CDR3 protein: CASSFALSNQPQHF; CDR3 DNA: TGTGCCAGCAGTTTTGCTCTTAGCAATCAGCCCCAGCATTTT
D gene: TRBD2; J gene: TRBJ2-3; clone size: many; V gene: TRBV2; CDR3 protein: CASSGVSGTDTQYF; CDR3 DNA: TGTGCCAGCAGTGGGGTTAGCGGGACAGATACGCAGTATTTT
D gene: .; J gene: TRBJ2-7; clone size: many; V gene: TRBV4-1; CDR3 protein: CASSQGPGGSYEQYF; CDR3 DNA: TGCGCCAGCAGCCAAGGCCCAGGTGGCTCCTACGAGCAGTACTTC
D gene: TRBD2; J gene: TRBJ2-7; clone size: many; V gene: TRBV7-6; CDR3 protein: CASSVGGGAYEQYF; CDR3 DNA: TGTGCCAGCAGTGTCGGCGGGGGGGCATACGAGCAGTACTTC
D gene: .; J gene: TRBJ1-5; clone size: .; V gene: TRBV27; CDR3 protein: CASSLSGAGQPQHF; CDR3 DNA: TGTGCCAGCAGTTTATCTGGGGCAGGTCAGCCCCAGCATTTT
D gene: TRBD1; J gene: TRBJ2-7; clone size: many; V gene: TRBV11-2; CDR3 protein: CASSLEDRGWGEQYF; CDR3 DNA: TGTGCCAGCAGCTTGGAAGACAGGGGCTGGGGCGAGCAGTACTTC
D gene: .; J gene: TRBJ1-5; clone size: .; V gene: TRBV11-2; CDR3 protein: CASSSGQGDWQPQHF; CDR3 DNA: TGTGCCAGCAGCTCGGGCCAGGGTGACTGGCAGCCCCAGCATTTT
D gene: .; J gene: TRBJ1-4; clone size: .; V gene: TRBV7-9; CDR3 protein: CASSQGTRGEKLFF; CDR3 DNA: TGTGCCAGCAGCCAGGGGACAAGGGGTGAAAAACTGTTTTTT
D gene: .; J gene: TRBJ1-5; clone size: many; V gene: TRBV19; CDR3 protein: CASWGGYQPQHF; CDR3 DNA: TGTGCCAGCTGGGGCGGTTATCAGCCCCAGCATTTT
D gene: TRBD1; J gene: TRBJ2-3; clone size: few; V gene: TRBV4-3; CDR3 protein: CASSEDRATLDTQYF; CDR3 DNA: TGCGCCAGCAGCGAGGACAGGGCCACCTTGGATACGCAGTATTTT
D gene: .; J gene: TRBJ1-3; clone size: few; V gene: TRBV3-1; CDR3 protein: CASSQDGEIAGNTIYF; CDR3 DNA: TGTGCCAGCAGCCAAGACGGAGAGATTGCTGGAAACACCATATATTTT
D gene: TRBD2; J gene: TRBJ2-5; clone size: many; V gene: TRBV5-4; CDR3 protein: CASRSGLAGPETQYF; CDR3 DNA: TGTGCCAGCAGATCTGGACTAGCGGGACCAGAGACCCAGTACTTC
D gene: .; J gene: TRBJ2-7; clone size: many; V gene: TRBV7-2; CDR3 protein: CASSLAPNPQSYEQYF; CDR3 DNA: TGTGCCAGCAGCTTAGCGCCCAACCCTCAATCCTACGAGCAGTACTTC
D gene: .; J gene: TRBJ1-1; clone size: few; V gene: TRBV20-1; CDR3 protein: CSARDRFEAFF; CDR3 DNA: TGCAGTGCTAGAGATCGGTTTGAAGCTTTCTTT
D gene: .; J gene: TRBJ2-1; clone size: few; V gene: TRBV27; CDR3 protein: CASSLSGGPYSEQFF; CDR3 DNA: TGTGCCAGCAGTTTATCCGGGGGCCCCTACAGTGAGCAGTTCTTC
D gene: TRBD1; J gene: TRBJ1-1; clone size: few; V gene: TRBV11-2; CDR3 protein: CASSLGPGTGASGAFF; CDR3 DNA: TGTGCCAGCAGCTTAGGCCCCGGGACAGGGGCCTCGGGAGCTTTCTTT
D gene: TRBD2; J gene: TRBJ2-5; clone size: .; V gene: TRBV19; CDR3 protein: CASSKGLAGDEETQYF; CDR3 DNA: TGTGCCAGTAGTAAAGGACTAGCGGGAGATGAAGAGACCCAGTACTTC
D gene: .; J gene: TRBJ1-1; clone size: many; V gene: TRBV7-9; CDR3 protein: CASSLADSQEAFF; CDR3 DNA: TGTGCCAGCAGCTTAGCTGACAGTCAGGAAGCTTTCTTT
D gene: TRBD2; J gene: TRBJ2-3; clone size: .; V gene: TRBV7-9; CDR3 protein: CASSLLGLADDIDTQYF; CDR3 DNA: TGTGCCAGCAGCCTATTGGGACTAGCGGACGACATAGATACGCAGTATTTT
D gene: TRBD1; J gene: TRBJ2-7; clone size: many; V gene: TRBV4-3; CDR3 protein: CASSPGTGGFYEQYF; CDR3 DNA: TGCGCCAGCAGCCCCGGGACAGGAGGCTTCTACGAGCAGTACTTC
D gene: .; J gene: TRBJ2-3; clone size: .; V gene: TRBV4-3; CDR3 protein: CASSQDRGQWSQYF; CDR3 DNA: TGCGCCAGCAGCCAAGACCGGGGGCAGTGGTCGCAGTATTTT
D gene: .; J gene: TRBJ2-7; clone size: many; V gene: TRBV11-2; CDR3 protein: CASSLPWGDSSYEQYF; CDR3 DNA: TGTGCCAGCAGCTTACCCTGGGGGGACAGTTCCTACGAGCAGTACTTC
D gene: .; J gene: TRBJ2-3; clone size: once; V gene: TRBV12-3/TRBV12-4; CDR3 protein: CAGSLHTSTDTQYF; CDR3 DNA: TGTGCCGGCAGTTTACACACTAGCACAGATACGCAGTATTTT
D gene: TRBD2; J gene: TRBJ2-3; clone size: many; V gene: TRBV7-9; CDR3 protein: CASSWPVGTSGEEVPSTDTQYF; CDR3 DNA: TGTGCCAGCAGCTGGCCCGTCGGGACTAGCGGGGAGGAGGTGCCTAGCACAGATACGCAGTATTTT
D gene: .; J gene: TRBJ2-3; clone size: many; V gene: TRBV28; CDR3 protein: CASSLGGTTDTQYF; CDR3 DNA: TGTGCCAGCAGTTTGGGCGGGACCACAGATACGCAGTATTTT
D gene: .; J gene: TRBJ1-6; clone size: many; V gene: TRBV27; CDR3 protein: CASSLYTGNSPLHF; CDR3 DNA: TGTGCCAGCAGTTTGTATACGGGAAATTCACCCCTCCACTTT
D gene: TRBD1; J gene: TRBJ2-3; clone size: many; V gene: TRBV6-1; CDR3 protein: CASSAPQGGTDTQYF; CDR3 DNA: TGTGCCAGCAGTGCCCCACAGGGGGGAACAGATACGCAGTATTTT
D gene: TRBD2; J gene: TRBJ2-5; clone size: .; V gene: TRBV3-1; CDR3 protein: CASSQVKLGTSGLLPIQETQYF; CDR3 DNA: TGTGCCAGCAGCCAAGTAAAACTCGGGACTAGCGGGTTACTCCCCATTCAAGAGACCCAGTACTTC
D gene: .; J gene: TRBJ2-3; clone size: many; V gene: TRBV12-3/TRBV12-4; CDR3 protein: CASSFSPSHTQYF; CDR3 DNA: TGTGCCAGCAGTTTCTCCCCCTCGCATACGCAGTATTTT
D gene: TRBD1; J gene: TRBJ1-2; clone size: many; V gene: TRBV4-1; CDR3 protein: CASSQGQGGFYGYTF; CDR3 DNA: TGCGCCAGCAGCCAGGGACAGGGGGGTTTCTATGGCTACACCTTC
D gene: TRBD2; J gene: TRBJ2-1; clone size: few; V gene: TRBV20-1; CDR3 protein: CSAPTSGHYNEQFF; CDR3 DNA: TGCAGTGCTCCCACTAGCGGACACTACAATGAGCAGTTCTTC
D gene: TRBD1; J gene: TRBJ2-2; clone size: .; V gene: TRBV7-9; CDR3 protein: CASVLIETGRNTGELFF; CDR3 DNA: TGTGCCAGCGTCCTAATCGAGACAGGGAGAAACACCGGGGAGCTGTTTTTT
D gene: .; J gene: TRBJ1-5; clone size: many; V gene: TRBV27; CDR3 protein: CASSLGAGQPQHF; CDR3 DNA: TGTGCCAGCAGTTTGGGGGCCGGTCAGCCCCAGCATTTT
D gene: TRBD2; J gene: TRBJ2-3; clone size: many; V gene: TRBV7-9; CDR3 protein: CASSLGLAVITDTQYF; CDR3 DNA: TGTGCCAGCAGCCTTGGACTAGCGGTGATAACGGATACGCAGTATTTT
D gene: .; J gene: TRBJ1-2; clone size: many; V gene: TRBV2; CDR3 protein: CASSEAMIQIANYGYTF; CDR3 DNA: TGTGCCAGCAGTGAAGCGATGATACAGATTGCTAACTATGGCTACACCTTC
D gene: .; J gene: TRBJ2-1; clone size: many; V gene: TRBV28; CDR3 protein: CASSFRGAYNEQFF; CDR3 DNA: TGTGCCAGCAGTTTTAGGGGCGCCTACAATGAGCAGTTCTTC
D gene: .; J gene: TRBJ2-1; clone size: many; V gene: TRBV11-2; CDR3 protein: CASSLGPWGEAYNEQFF; CDR3 DNA: TGTGCCAGCAGCTTAGGGCCTTGGGGGGAAGCCTACAATGAGCAGTTCTTC
D gene: .; J gene: TRBJ2-7; clone size: many; V gene: TRBV27; CDR3 protein: CASSLSGGEQYF; CDR3 DNA: TGTGCCAGCAGTTTATCGGGCGGCGAGCAGTACTTC
D gene: TRBD1; J gene: TRBJ2-7; clone size: many; V gene: TRBV2; CDR3 protein: CASSEGQGAGEQYF; CDR3 DNA: TGTGCCAGCAGTGAAGGGCAGGGGGCTGGTGAGCAGTACTTC
D gene: .; J gene: TRBJ2-7; clone size: many; V gene: TRBV10-3; CDR3 protein: CAISQGYEQYF; CDR3 DNA: TGTGCCATCAGCCAGGGCTACGAGCAGTACTTC
D gene: .; J gene: TRBJ2-7; clone size: many; V gene: TRBV5-1; CDR3 protein: CASSLEGDPYEQYF; CDR3 DNA: TGCGCCAGCAGCTTGGAGGGGGACCCCTACGAGCAGTACTTC
D gene: .; J gene: TRBJ1-2; clone size: many; V gene: TRBV4-3; CDR3 protein: CASSQDSMNGYTF; CDR3 DNA: TGCGCCAGCAGCCAAGATTCAATGAATGGCTACACCTTC
D gene: .; J gene: TRBJ2-1; clone size: few; V gene: TRBV6-2/TRBV6-3; CDR3 protein: CATLQGSYNEQFF; CDR3 DNA: TGTGCCACGCTACAGGGCTCCTACAATGAGCAGTTCTTC
D gene: TRBD2; J gene: TRBJ2-4; clone size: many; V gene: TRBV20-1; CDR3 protein: CSAGSGLAGDGTKNIQYF; CDR3 DNA: TGCAGTGCTGGCTCGGGACTAGCGGGAGATGGAACCAAAAACATTCAGTACTTC
D gene: TRBD1; J gene: TRBJ2-1; clone size: many; V gene: TRBV7-8; CDR3 protein: CASSLDRGAYNEQFF; CDR3 DNA: TGTGCCAGCAGTTTAGACAGGGGAGCCTACAATGAGCAGTTCTTC
D gene: .; J gene: TRBJ2-7; clone size: many; V gene: TRBV7-2; CDR3 protein: CASSLAPAFYEQYF; CDR3 DNA: TGTGCCAGCAGCTTAGCTCCGGCCTTCTACGAGCAGTACTTC
D gene: .; J gene: TRBJ1-5; clone size: many; V gene: TRBV4-3; CDR3 protein: CASSQDFSISNQPQHF; CDR3 DNA: TGCGCCAGCAGCCAAGATTTCAGTATTAGCAATCAGCCCCAGCATTTT
D gene: .; J gene: TRBJ2-2; clone size: many; V gene: TRBV4-1; CDR3 protein: CASSQRTGLDTGELFF; CDR3 DNA: TGCGCCAGCAGCCAACGTACGGGACTCGACACCGGGGAGCTGTTTTTT
D gene: TRBD1; J gene: TRBJ2-7; clone size: once; V gene: TRBV14; CDR3 protein: CASSQLEGAKSYEQYF; CDR3 DNA: TGTGCCAGCAGCCAACTTGAGGGGGCGAAATCCTACGAGCAGTACTTC
D gene: .; J gene: TRBJ2-2; clone size: many; V gene: TRBV9; CDR3 protein: CASSLSGGAFDTGELFF; CDR3 DNA: TGTGCCAGCAGCCTTTCAGGGGGGGCGTTCGACACCGGGGAGCTGTTTTTT
D gene: .; J gene: TRBJ2-5; clone size: few; V gene: TRBV4-3; CDR3 protein: CASSQGGAPGETQYF; CDR3 DNA: TGCGCCAGCAGCCAAGGAGGGGCCCCGGGGGAGACCCAGTACTTC
D gene: TRBD1; J gene: TRBJ1-2; clone size: .; V gene: TRBV19; CDR3 protein: CAGIATPGTVYGYTF; CDR3 DNA: TGTGCCGGTATCGCAACCCCCGGGACAGTTTATGGCTACACCTTC
D gene: .; J gene: TRBJ1-5; clone size: many; V gene: TRBV19; CDR3 protein: CASSIGAGSNQPQHF; CDR3 DNA: TGTGCCAGTAGTATAGGAGCAGGAAGCAATCAGCCCCAGCATTTT
D gene: TRBD2; J gene: TRBJ2-1; clone size: many; V gene: TRBV12-3/TRBV12-4; CDR3 protein: CASSLVSGLAAYEQFF; CDR3 DNA: TGTGCCAGCAGTTTGGTTAGTGGGCTAGCGGCCTATGAGCAGTTCTTC